The entry below gives a single T cell receptor beta chain sequence along with its context. Its target antigen remains unknown. Qualities for individual bases were not recorded, and no much larger clone is one base off. TCRbeta CDR3 regions were amplified from genomic DNA using the immunoSEQ Assay, a bias-controlled multiplex PCR. Processing in the source paper ran as follows. Nucleated cell counts per sample were estimated from amplification of reference gene primers within the assay. To quantify the absolute abundance of each unique TCRbeta CDR3 rearrangement, sequence reads were collapsed and filtered. For each sample, productive Simpson clonality was calculated as the square root of Simpson's diversity index over productive rearrangements. This immuneACCESS table, as held by TCRdb, lists in-frame sequences with V and J called but not all clones. Of the missing ones, under half trace to an unresolved V gene in checked studies; the others have no known cause. D and trimming come from the DNA, and the V and J calls and clone size come from that table. The sample table records hundreds of thousands of clones; roughly four fifths of these occur just once. The ten largest account for roughly 3.5% of the sample.

This sample was taken from a study of blood T cell repertoires in COVID-19 (dated by TCRdb to the early 2020s). Background on the whole study: Samples from collaborators originated in the United States, Italy and Spain and spanned both the acute and convalescent phases of COVID-19. A de-identified subject ID, COVID-19 status, age in years and sex were almost always included in the sample metadata. The repertoires were released in a freely available public database intended as a resource for research on the immune response to SARS-CoV-2. The material from the prospective study consisted of cDNA or gDNA derived from T cells, B-cell-depleted T cells, or PBMCs. Subjects who had been exposed to COVID-19, were actively infected with it, or had recovered from it provided the deeply sampled blood TCRbeta repertoires that made up the dataset. Samples came from the ongoing ImmuneRACE study (first 160 participants) plus 1,254 subjects from 6 global collaborators. Where available, HLA class I and class II types were obtained from metadata supplied by the sample provider rather than from assay-based typing. The study at large found these results: Clinical and demographic metadata were provided uncurated, with the amount varying by source and participant.

Reading the germline V gene (reference sequence) gives CDR1 MNHEY and CDR2 SMNVEV. The CDR3 spans 13 residues, from the cysteine through the phenylalanine. Of the read, only the CDR3 DNA is kept; its 39 bases are in frame from base 1. The junction shows trimming of 8 bases on V and 5 bases on J, plus 15 bases between the germline ends. In the prospective study, participants were about 18 to 90 years old, resided in about two dozen geographic areas of the United States, and were enrolled through a virtual design. To assign participants to cohorts, the prospective study relied on clinical history that participants themselves reported in a screening survey and a study questionnaire. Recovered participants in ImmuneRACE Cohort 3 were defined by two consecutive negative NP/OP PCR tests, clearance by a healthcare professional, or resolution of symptoms. In the prospective study, mobile phlebotomists collected whole blood, serum and a nasopharyngeal or oropharyngeal swab from each participant. Participants in the prospective study had the option to provide additional blood draws and questionnaires over a roughly two-month period. Before DNA extraction, blood samples from the prospective study were shipped at room temperature or frozen.

The specimen was PBMCs or T cells enriched from blood (not recorded which). This TCR was sampled from a woman aged 55-75 years who had recovered from COVID-19. This receptor chain uses TRBV27 and TRBJ1-1, with the D gene not confidently named. Read as DNA, the sequence is TGTGCCAGCCACACCCGGCGGGGTACTGAAGCTTTCTTT. It translates to CASHTRRGTEAFF.